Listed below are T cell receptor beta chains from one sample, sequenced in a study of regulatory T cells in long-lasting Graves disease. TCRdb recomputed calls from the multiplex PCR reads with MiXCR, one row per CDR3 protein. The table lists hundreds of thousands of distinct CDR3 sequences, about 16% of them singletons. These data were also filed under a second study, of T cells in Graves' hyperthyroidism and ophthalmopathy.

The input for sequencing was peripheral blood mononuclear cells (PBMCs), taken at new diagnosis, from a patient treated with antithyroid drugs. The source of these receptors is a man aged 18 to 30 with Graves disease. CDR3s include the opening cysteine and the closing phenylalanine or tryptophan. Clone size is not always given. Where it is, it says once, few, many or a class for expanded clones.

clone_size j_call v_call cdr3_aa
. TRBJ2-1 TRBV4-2 CASSQDLGQYNEQFF
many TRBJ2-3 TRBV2 CASSAQTSGRDTQYF
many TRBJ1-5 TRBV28 CASSSPGRGYNQPQHF
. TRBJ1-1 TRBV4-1 CASSQVSRVTEAFF
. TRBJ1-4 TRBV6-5 CASSWGRTNEKLFF
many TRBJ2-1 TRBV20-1 CSASLRYNEQFF
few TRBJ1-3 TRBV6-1 CASRDPRATIYF
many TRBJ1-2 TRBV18 CASSQGVDYGYTF
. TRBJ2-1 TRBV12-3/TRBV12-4 CASTPSRLFNYNEQFF
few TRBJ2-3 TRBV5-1 CASSLAQLTDTQYF
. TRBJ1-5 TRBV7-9 CASSFGADSNQPQHF
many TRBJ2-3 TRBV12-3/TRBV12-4 CASSFAGQGDTQYF
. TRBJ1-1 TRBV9 CASSVAPQSNTEAFF
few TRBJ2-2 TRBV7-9 CASSSRGAGETGELFF
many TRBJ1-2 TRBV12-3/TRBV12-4 CASTGTGVGYTF
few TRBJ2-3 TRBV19 CASSITSGTDTQYF
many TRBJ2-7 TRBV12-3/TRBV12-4 CASSPGPRRGYEQYF
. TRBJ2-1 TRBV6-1 CASTNGAGGYNEQFF
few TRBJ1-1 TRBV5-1 CASSLFSLGTEAFF
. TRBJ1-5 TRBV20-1 CSASRRGESNQPQHF
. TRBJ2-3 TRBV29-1 CSVGLATSTDTQYF
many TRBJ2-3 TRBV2 CASSADSGAGQDTQYF
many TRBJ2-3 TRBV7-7 CASSAGVSTDTQYF
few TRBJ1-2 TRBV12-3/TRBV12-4 CASSTGGGGYTF
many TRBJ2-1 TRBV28 CASAGWGLAGGNEQFF
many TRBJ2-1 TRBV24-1 CATSERQGTFNNEQFF
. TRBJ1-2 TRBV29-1 CSAEWTGVGGYTF
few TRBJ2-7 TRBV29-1 CSVEEGASYEQYF
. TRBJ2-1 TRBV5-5 CASSYSTSGSTYNEQFF
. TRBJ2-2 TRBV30 CAWSAGQGSGELFF
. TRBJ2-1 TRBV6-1 CASSAASGHNNGQFF
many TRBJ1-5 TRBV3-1 CASSQGGRGNDINQPQHF
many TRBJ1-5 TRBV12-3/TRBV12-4 CASSSDRSGQPQHF
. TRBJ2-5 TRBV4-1 CASSQDGTRGQETQYF
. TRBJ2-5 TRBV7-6 CASSSEADGAGETQYF
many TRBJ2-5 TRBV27 CASSPPTQYF
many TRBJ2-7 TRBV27 CASSLRAGGYEQYF
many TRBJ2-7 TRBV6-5 CASSYRKGDREQYF
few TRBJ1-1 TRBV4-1 CASSHPGPYNTEAFF
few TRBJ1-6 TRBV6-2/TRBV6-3 CASSYSNSPLHF
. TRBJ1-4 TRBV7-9 CASSEGAVNEKLFF
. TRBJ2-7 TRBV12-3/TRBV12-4 CASSLAHTRTGGQYEQYF
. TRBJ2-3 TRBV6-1 CASSELAGFTDTQYF
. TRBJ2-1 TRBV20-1 CSARDPRTGMGNEQFF
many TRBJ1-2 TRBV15 CATSRDPTGNYGYTF
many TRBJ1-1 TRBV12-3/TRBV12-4 CASTLNAYTEAFF